The 27 T cell receptor beta chains presented below share a single source sample, sequenced in a study of metastatic and nonmetastatic thyroid tumors. TCRdb reprocessed the PCR reads using MiXCR. Among about 3,300 clones listed, around 26% were seen once. Thyroid surgery had not been preceded by any treatment in any patient. Sequenced sample: tumor tissue. These receptors were obtained from a female donor with papillary thyroid cancer or a benign thyroid nodule (not recorded which). Some clones in this sample may be carry-over from other donors' samples.

This clone was seen just once. The chain uses TRBV7-9 and TRBJ2-2; D possibly matches TRBD1 or TRBD2 (5 bases each). The V and J ends lost 4 bases and 3 bases respectively, with 12 bases between them. Germline V gene sequence: CDR1 SEHNR, CDR2 FQNEAQ (reference sequence). The CDR3 spans 15 residues. The CDR3 DNA is TGTGCCAGCAGCTCCCTTGGGGACGACACCGGGGAGCTGTTTTTT. Its protein product is CASSSLGDDTGELFF.

The chain has TRBV3-1 and TRBJ1-2, with D hard to call. Trimming stripped 4 bases from V and 5 bases from J, with 14 bases between. Germline loops: CDR1 LGHDT, CDR2 YNNKEL (reference sequence). The CDR3 length is 14 residues. The CDR3 spells CASSPPGGWYGYTF. The CDR3 nucleotides read TGTGCCAGCAGCCCCCCTGGTGGTTGGTATGGCTACACCTTC.

This clone is deemed medium-sized. This chain joins TRBV7-9 and TRBJ1-1, with a tentative D call TRBD1 (6 bases). There are 14 residues in the CDR3. Germline V gives CDR1 SEHNR, CDR2 FQNEAQ (reference sequence). With 4 bases removed from V and 4 bases from J, the gap between germline ends came to 13 bases. The CDR3 bases are TGTGCCAGCAGCTACAAGGGGGAAGGCACTGAAGCTTTCTTT. Translating gives CASSYKGEGTEAFF.

This clone is medium-sized. The chain uses TRBV7-3 and TRBJ1-4; D unclear. The CDR3 totals 15 residues. V was shortened by 1 base and J by 2 bases, with 8 bases between the two germline ends. Per the germline V gene, CDR1 is SGHTA and CDR2 is FQGTGA. The CDR3 sequence is CASSLMGGTNEKLFF. The DNA for the CDR3 is TGTGCCAGCAGCTTAATGGGCGGGACTAATGAAAAACTGTTTTTT. The full variable domain, with the rest looked up from reference TRBV7-3 and TRBJ1-4, is GAGVSQTPSNKVTEKGKYVELRCDPISGHTALYWYRQSLGQGPEFLIYFQGTGAADDSGLPNDRFFAVRPEGSVSTLKIQRTERGDSAVYLCASSLMGGTNEKLFFGSGTQLSVL.

V gene TRBV14 combines with J gene TRBJ2-3; no clear D. Trimming removed 0 bases from V and 4 bases from J, with 11 bases in between. Germline V CDR1 and CDR2: SGHDN, FVKESK. There are 15 residues in the CDR3. The DNA for the CDR3 is TGTGCCAGCAGCCAAGAGGGTCAAAGGGCAGATACGCAGTATTTT. Its protein product is CASSQEGQRADTQYF.

The chain links TRBV28 to TRBJ1-2; D is undetermined. Germline lookup yields CDR1 MDHEN and CDR2 SYDVKM. There are 15 residues in the CDR3. The V and J ends lost 6 bases and 5 bases respectively, with 19 bases between them. The CDR3, as DNA: TGTGCCAGCAGGAGACCCCTGGAAGGGAGGTATGGCTACACCTTC. The encoded protein is CASRRPLEGRYGYTF.

V is TRBV6-1 and J is TRBJ2-7; tentatively, D is TRBD1 (6 bases). The germline V gene has CDR1 MNHNS and CDR2 SASEGT. V was pared by 7 bases and J by 2 bases, with 15 bases between. The CDR3 is 14 residues long. CDR3: CASNRASGAYEQYF. The CDR3 nucleotides are TGTGCCAGCAATAGAGCCTCAGGGGCCTACGAGCAGTACTTC.

This sequence joins TRBV6-1 and TRBJ2-7; D is unclear. The V gene lost 6 bases and the J gene lost 6 bases, with 12 bases spanning the gap. The V gene's germline CDR1 is MNHNS and CDR2 SASEGT. This CDR3 has 12 residues. CDR3 coding DNA: TGTGCCAGCAGCGACCAACTCCCCGAGCAGTACGTC. It is translated as CASSDQLPEQYV.

This clone is classed as large. J is TRBJ1-2 and V is TRBV7-2; D is undetermined. Germline V gene data show CDR1 as SGHTA and CDR2 as FQGNSA. The CDR3 is made up of 14 amino acids. Trimming shortened V by 7 bases and J by 4 bases, and 16 bases separated the two germline ends. Here the CDR3 reads CASKPGFSGYGYTF. The DNA of the CDR3 is TGTGCCAGCAAACCGGGCTTTAGCGGCTATGGCTACACCTTC.

This chain uses TRBV28 with TRBJ2-1; TRBD2 matches at 7 bases. V trimming: 4 bases; J trimming: 6 bases; junction bases outside the gene matches: 12. Per the germline V gene, CDR1 is MDHEN and CDR2 is SYDVKM. The CDR3 has 16 residues. CDR3 residues: CASSSPGTTRSNEQFF. The DNA for the CDR3 is TGTGCCAGCAGTTCCCCCGGGACTACTAGGAGCAATGAGCAGTTCTTC.

This clone is termed medium-sized (0.01 to 0.1%). V and J are TRBV20-1 and TRBJ2-7; 15 nucleotides line up with TRBD2. V lost 6 bases, J lost 4 bases, and 1 base stayed unmatched. Germline CDR1 DFQATT, CDR2 SNEGSKA (reference sequence). The CDR3 extends over 13 amino acids. CDR3 sequence (DNA): TGCAGTGCAGGGACTAGCGGGGGGTACGAGCAGTACTTC. Its protein is CSAGTSGGYEQYF.

This clone turned up a few times. V usage is TRBV6-5 and J usage is TRBJ2-2; D is perhaps TRBD1 (6 bases). This CDR3 region has 14 residues. Germline assignment: CDR1 MNHEY and CDR2 SVGAGI. Deletions cut 2 bases from V and 3 bases from J, with 7 bases between. CDR3 sequence (DNA): TGTGCCAGCAGTTACCAGGGGTACACCGGGGAGCTGTTTTTT. Amino acid sequence: CASSYQGYTGELFF.

Sample share makes this clone medium-sized. V is TRBV15 and J is TRBJ2-5; D is possibly TRBD2 (6 bases). V shed 5 bases and J shed 4 bases, with 11 bases lying between them. The germline V gene has CDR1 LNHNV and CDR2 YYDKDF (reference sequence). This CDR3 contains 13 residues. In DNA, the CDR3 is TGTGCCACCAGCCTCCGGCGGGGAGAGACCCAGTACTTC. It codes for CATSLRRGETQYF.

This clone is a singleton in its sample. The chain employs TRBV30 and TRBJ2-2; 8 positions agree with TRBD2. V shed 3 bases, J shed 6 bases, and the junction held 6 bases outside the gene matches. The CDR3 is 14 amino acids. Germline V lookup: CDR1 GTSNPN, CDR2 SVGIG (reference sequence). The DNA for the CDR3 is TGTGCCTGGAGGATGGGACTAGAATCCGGGGAGCTGTTTTTT. It yields the protein CAWRMGLESGELFF.

This clone is judged medium-sized. The chain recombines TRBV5-5 with TRBJ2-5; D not certain. The CDR3 length is 15 residues. The germline V and J ends were trimmed by 1 base and 2 bases, with 12 bases remaining between them. The V gene's germline CDR1 is SGHKS and CDR2 YYEKEE (reference sequence). CDR3 loop: CASSLSISPQETQYF. The CDR3 DNA is TGTGCCAGCAGCTTGAGTATATCCCCTCAAGAGACCCAGTACTTC. Looking up the rest from reference TRBV5-5 and TRBJ2-5 gives the full variable domain: DAGVTQSPTHLIKTRGQQVTLRCSPISGHKSVSWYQQVLGQGPQFIFQYYEKEERGRGNFPDRFSARQFPNYSSELNVNALLLGDSALYLCASSLSISPQETQYFGPGTRLLVL.

The CDR3 sequence: CASSVSRDYGYTF. DNA for the CDR3: TGTGCCAGCAGTGTGTCAAGGGACTATGGCTACACCTTC. This sequence joins TRBV6-1 and TRBJ1-2; D uncertain. Germline CDR1 reads MNHNS; CDR2 reads SASEGT. The CDR3 extends over 13 amino acids. The V gene lost 4 bases and the J gene lost 3 bases, with 9 bases spanning the gap.

V gene TRBV20-1 combines with J gene TRBJ2-7; tentative D call: TRBD1 (5 bases). Germline CDR1 DFQATT, CDR2 SNEGSKA (reference sequence). This CDR3 region has 11 residues. Trimming removed 6 bases at V and 3 bases at J, with 9 bases between. Here the CDR3 reads CSAQTDYEQYF. The CDR3 DNA reads TGCAGTGCCCAGACAGACTACGAGCAGTACTTC.

By share, this clone counts as medium-sized. The chain recombines TRBV27 with TRBJ2-3, with unresolved D. Trimming pared 2 bases from V and 0 bases from J, leaving 9 bases between. This CDR3 is built from 15 residues. Germline CDR1 MNHEY, CDR2 SMNVEV (reference sequence). The CDR3 nucleotides are TGTGCCAGCAGTTTACAGGAATATAGCACAGATACGCAGTATTTT. It codes for CASSLQEYSTDTQYF.

This clone was found a few times. The J gene is TRBJ2-3, the V gene TRBV6-1, with TRBD1 identical over 7 bases. J lost 0 bases, V lost 8 bases, and 5 bases had no gene match. The CDR3 has 14 residues. Looked up from germline, CDR1 is MNHNS and CDR2 is SASEGT. CDR3 bases: TGTGCCAGCGGGGACAGAGGAAGCACAGATACGCAGTATTTT. Translated, it gives CASGDRGSTDTQYF.

The genes are TRBV6-6 and TRBJ2-7; D not certain. CDR1 and CDR2 (germline): MNHNY, SVGAGI (reference sequence). The CDR3 contains 13 residues. V was shortened by 0 bases and J by 6 bases, with 9 bases between the two germline ends. The DNA of the CDR3 is TGTGCCAGCAGTTACTCGCCGCGCAGCGAGCAGTACTTC. Translating gives CASSYSPRSEQYF.

This clone was seen repeatedly, ten times or more. The chain employs TRBV7-2 and TRBJ1-5; 10 positions match TRBD1. CDR1 is SGHTA and CDR2 is FQGNSA in the germline V gene. CDR3 length: 15 amino acids. Trimming cost V 5 bases and J 4 bases; bases outside gene matches: 5. CDR3 amino acids: CASSPGTGANQPQHF. As DNA, the CDR3 is TGTGCCAGCAGCCCCGGGACAGGGGCTAATCAGCCCCAGCATTTT.

This clone was seen repeatedly, ten times or more. The V and J genes are TRBV7-9 and TRBJ2-5; the D gene is possibly TRBD2 (6 bases). The V and J ends lost 1 base and 2 bases respectively, with 11 bases between them. CDR1 is SEHNR, CDR2 FQNEAQ, per germline (reference sequence). The CDR3 length is 15 residues. This CDR3 is CASSLERDSQETQYF. The CDR3 DNA follows: TGTGCCAGCAGCTTAGAACGGGACTCACAAGAGACCCAGTACTTC. Full variable domain (rest looked up from reference TRBV7-9 and TRBJ2-5): DTGVSQNPRHKITKRGQNVTFRCDPISEHNRLYWYRQTLGQGPEFLTYFQNEAQLEKSRLLSDRFSAERPKGSFSTLEIQRTEQGDSAMYLCASSLERDSQETQYFGPGTRLLVL.

This clone was counted a few times. CDR3 residues: CASTPFKAEAWNSPLHF. CDR3 sequence (DNA): TGTGCCAGCACCCCCTTCAAGGCGGAGGCATGGAATTCACCCCTCCACTTT. The chain joins TRBV28 to TRBJ1-6; D is uncertain. The CDR3 extends over 17 amino acids. Germline assignment: CDR1 MDHEN and CDR2 SYDVKM. Trimming took 7 bases from V and 7 from J, leaving 23 bases between them.

The count of this clone is one. The chain couples TRBV9 to TRBJ2-2, with D perhaps TRBD1 or TRBD2 (5 bases each). V lost 2 bases to trimming and J lost 6 bases, with 11 bases between them. The CDR3 consists of 14 residues. Germline V lookup: CDR1 SGDLS, CDR2 YYNGEE. CDR3: CASSVGREPGELFF. CDR3 sequence (DNA): TGTGCCAGCAGCGTCGGCAGGGAGCCCGGGGAGCTGTTTTTT.

This clone was found a few times. CDR3 amino acids: CASSLELAGADYEQYF. The CDR3 DNA reads TGTGCCAGCAGTTTAGAGCTAGCGGGAGCAGACTACGAGCAGTACTTC. V is TRBV28 and J is TRBJ2-7, with 10 bases identical to TRBD2. The V gene's germline CDR1 is MDHEN and CDR2 SYDVKM. The CDR3 sequence is 16 residues long. V lost 2 bases to trimming and J lost 3 bases; unmatched junction nucleotides: 7. The variable domain in full, completed from reference TRBV28 and TRBJ2-7, reads DVKVTQSSRYLVKRTGEKVFLECVQDMDHENMFWYRQDPGLGLRLIYFSYDVKMKEKGDIPEGYSVSREKKERFSLILESASTNQTSMYLCASSLELAGADYEQYFGPGTRLTVT.

The table lists this clone with a few counts. The V call is TRBV6-1, the J call TRBJ2-7, with 8 bases matching TRBD1. Germline V lookup: CDR1 MNHNS, CDR2 SASEGT. This CDR3 has 15 amino acids. J lost 2 bases, V lost 7 bases, and 10 bases had no gene match. The CDR3 DNA reads as TGTGCCAGCACCCAGGGGACAGGTGGGACCTACGAGCAGTACTTC. Its translation is CASTQGTGGTYEQYF.

In its sample, this clone ranks as medium-sized. V gene TRBV14 combines with J gene TRBJ2-1; D could derive from TRBD1 or TRBD2 (5 bases each). Trimming left V 4 bases short and J 9 bases short, with 10 bases between. The CDR3 is 12 amino acids. The germline V gene has CDR1 SGHDN and CDR2 FVKESK. CDR3 nucleotide sequence: TGTGCCAGCAGCCCGACAGAGGGTGAGCAGTTCTTC. It encodes CASSPTEGEQFF.